This entry lists 26 T cell receptor beta chains sequenced from one sample in a study of shared clonotypes between healthy human individuals. The table came from immunoSEQ multiplex PCR; TCRdb's copy has only in-frame clones and leaves some out. The sample lists approximately 500,000 clones; roughly 80% were seen once. The specimen sequenced was PBMCs. The receptors derive from a woman aged 40 to 50 in good health. Some clones in this sample may be carry-over from other donors' samples.

This clone has just a few counts. The same CDR3 also results from other DNA sequences found in this sample. The chain combines TRBV11-2 with TRBJ1-2; possible D gene TRBD1, 5 bases. The germline V gene has CDR1 SGHAT and CDR2 FQNNGV. The germline V and J ends were trimmed by 4 bases and 5 bases, with 17 bases remaining between them. The CDR3 spans 15 residues. CDR3 DNA sequence: TGTGCCAGCAGCTGGGGGTTTGACAGCCTATATGGCTACACCTTC. It yields the protein CASSWGFDSLYGYTF.

The chain joins TRBV30 to TRBJ1-5; no clear D gene. Germline values: CDR1 GTSNPN, CDR2 SVGIG (reference sequence). This CDR3 has 13 amino acids. The V gene lost 1 base and the J gene lost 8 bases, with 12 bases spanning the gap. CDR3 DNA: TGTGCCTGGAGTGCCTTTATTGGAGAGCCCCAGCATTTT. Its translation: CAWSAFIGEPQHF.

For this clone: A much bigger clone sits one base away, suggesting this may be a read error. Within the sample, other DNA sequences also encode this same CDR3. V usage is TRBV7-8 and J usage is TRBJ2-6; D is uncertain. The germline gives CDR1 SGHVS, CDR2 FQNEAQ. The CDR3 is 13 residues long. The V and J ends lost 8 bases and 10 bases respectively, with 15 bases between them. The DNA for the CDR3 is TGTGCCAGCTCCGGGCTAGGGTTTAACGTCCTGACTTTC. This translates into CASSGLGFNVLTF.

This sequence joins TRBV6-1 and TRBJ1-5; D possibly corresponds to TRBD1 (6 bases). Germline CDR1 is MNHNS and CDR2 is SASEGT. Trimming shortened V by 7 bases and J by 5 bases, and 12 bases separated the two germline ends. The CDR3 spans 13 residues. CDR3 in DNA: TGTGCCAGCAAAGAACAGGGTTATCAGCCCCAGCATTTT. Translated: CASKEQGYQPQHF.

This rearrangement joins TRBV11-2 to TRBJ1-1; maybe TRBD1 (5 bases). The CDR3 covers 15 residues. V dropped 1 base and J dropped 4 bases, with 13 bases sitting between them. From germline, CDR1 is SGHAT and CDR2 FQNNGV. As DNA, the CDR3 is TGTGCCAGCAGCTTAGCACCAGGGTTGGGCACTGAAGCTTTCTTT. The encoded protein is CASSLAPGLGTEAFF.

The chain employs TRBV29-1 and TRBJ2-7; D remains unclear. The CDR3 has 11 amino acids. CDR1 and CDR2 (germline): SQVTM, ANQGSEA. V was pared by 2 bases and J by 3 bases, with 5 bases between. In nucleotides, the CDR3 is TGCAGCGTTGAATTCCGCTACGAGCAGTACTTC. It encodes CSVEFRYEQYF.

The rearrangement uses TRBV6-1 and TRBJ1-1, with TRBD1 identical over 8 bases. The CDR3 spans 14 residues. Germline values: CDR1 MNHNS, CDR2 SASEGT. The V and J ends lost 3 bases and 4 bases, in that order; junction bases with no gene match: 4. The CDR3, as DNA: TGTGCCAGCAGTGATCCTACAGGGGGCACTGAAGCTTTCTTT. Its protein is CASSDPTGGTEAFF.

This CDR3 is CASSLGGLGLAGPGELFF. DNA of the CDR3: TGTGCCAGCAGCTTAGGTGGTTTAGGACTAGCGGGACCCGGGGAGCTGTTTTTT. The chain links TRBV7-9 to TRBJ2-2, with 12 bases lining up with TRBD2. With 1 base clipped from V and 6 bases from J, the junction kept 9 bases outside the gene matches. The CDR3 consists of 18 residues. Germline V gene sequence: CDR1 SEHNR, CDR2 FQNEAQ (reference sequence). Full variable domain (remainder filled in from reference TRBV7-9 and TRBJ2-2): DTGVSQNPRHKITKRGQNVTFRCDPISEHNRLYWYRQTLGQGPEFLTYFQNEAQLEKSRLLSDRFSAERPKGSFSTLEIQRTEQGDSAMYLCASSLGGLGLAGPGELFFGEGSRLTVL.

This chain joins TRBV15 and TRBJ2-3; no reliable D call. The CDR3 contains 12 residues. The germline V gene encodes CDR1 LNHNV and CDR2 YYDKDF (reference sequence). V was trimmed by 0 bases and J by 4 bases, leaving 2 bases between them. The CDR3: CATSRDPDTQYF. The CDR3 bases are TGTGCCACCAGCAGAGATCCAGATACGCAGTATTTT.

This chain joins TRBV5-1 and TRBJ1-1; 8 positions agree with TRBD1. Germline assignment: CDR1 SGHRS and CDR2 YFSETQ. This CDR3 has 15 amino acids. The V gene end was trimmed by 3 bases and the J gene end by 3 bases; junction bases not matched to a gene: 7. CDR3 coding DNA: TGCGCCAGCAGCTACCTGGACAGGGCGGACACTGAAGCTTTCTTT. As protein: CASSYLDRADTEAFF.

This clone has at least ten counts. Other nucleotide sequences from this sample produce the same CDR3. J is TRBJ1-1 and V is TRBV19; 7 nucleotides align to TRBD1. The germline V gene has CDR1 LNHDA and CDR2 SQIVND (reference sequence). The CDR3 has 14 amino acids. Trimming removed 3 bases from V and 3 bases from J; junction bases left unmatched: 4. CDR3 protein: CASSIDRVYTEAFF. The DNA for the CDR3 is TGTGCCAGTAGTATCGACAGGGTGTACACTGAAGCTTTCTTT.

The J gene is TRBJ2-7, the V gene TRBV15; TRBD2 matches 12 bases. The germline gives CDR1 LNHNV, CDR2 YYDKDF (reference sequence). This CDR3 has 17 amino acids. V trimming: 1 base; J trimming: 2 bases; junction bases outside the gene matches: 6. The CDR3 region is CATSRGLGLAGPYEQYF. DNA for the CDR3: TGTGCCACCAGCAGAGGACTGGGACTAGCGGGTCCCTACGAGCAGTACTTC.

With respect to this clone: The germline gene is not matched at one end of the junction; a read error may be the cause. The V and J genes are TRBV2 and TRBJ1-1, with D unresolved. The CDR3 covers 10 residues. The germline CDR1 and CDR2 sequences are SNHLY and FYNNEI. CDR3 coding DNA: TGTGCCGGCAGTGAAGTAGAATCTTTCTTT. This encodes CAGSEVESFF.

This clone was seen ten or more times. The gene calls are TRBV19 and TRBJ2-1; unclear D gene. In germline, CDR1 is LNHDA, CDR2 SQIVND (reference sequence). V lost 4 bases, J lost 5 bases, and 3 bases lay in between. This CDR3 spans 11 amino acids. CDR3 DNA: TGTGCCAGTAGTAACCACAATGAGCAGTTCTTC. This gives the protein CASSNHNEQFF.

This clone has only one observation. The chain links TRBV28 to TRBJ2-1; 7 bases align to TRBD1. V dropped 1 base and J dropped 15; count of bases not matched to a gene: 9. CDR3 length equals 13 residues. CDR1 is MDHEN and CDR2 is SYDVKM in the germline V gene. Here the CDR3 reads CASSLLGSGGLFF. The CDR3 DNA follows: TGTGCCAGCAGTTTATTAGGGTCAGGGGGTTTGTTCTTC.

This chain uses TRBV5-1 with TRBJ1-1; TRBD1 might be the D (6 bases). V was shortened by 0 bases and J by 3 bases, with 15 bases between the two germline ends. The CDR3 loop spans 16 amino acids. Looked up from germline, CDR1 is SGHRS and CDR2 is YFSETQ. CDR3 sequence: CASSLAPGEGYTEAFF. The CDR3 DNA reads as TGCGCCAGCAGCTTGGCCCCAGGGGAGGGGTACACTGAAGCTTTCTTT.

The chain couples TRBV21-1 to TRBJ1-5; the table assigns TRBD1, which was not confirmed against the DNA. TRBV21-1 is marked as a pseudogene. The CDR3 is made up of 13 amino acids. CDR3 DNA sequence: TGTGCCAGCAGCAACAGGGTCAATCAGCCCCAGCATTTT. Translation gives CASSNRVNQPQHF.

This chain joins TRBV6-5 and TRBJ2-1; the D is unclear. Germline loops: CDR1 MNHEY, CDR2 SVGAGI. Trimming shortened V by 5 bases and J by 6 bases, and 11 bases separated the two germline ends. This CDR3 has 13 residues. The CDR3 sequence is CASSKGPINEQFF. The CDR3 DNA reads TGTGCCAGCAGTAAGGGCCCCATCAATGAGCAGTTCTTC.

This chain joins TRBV18 and TRBJ2-5; D might be TRBD1 or TRBD2, each matching 5 bases. This CDR3 has 14 residues. The germline CDR1 and CDR2 sequences are KGHSH and LQKENI. The ends were cut back, 2 bases at V and 1 base at J, with 8 bases in the middle. CDR3 protein: CASSPRDGQETQYF. CDR3 sequence (DNA): TGTGCCAGCTCACCAAGGGACGGCCAAGAGACCCAGTACTTC. The full variable domain, rest sourced from reference TRBV18 and TRBJ2-5, is NAGVMQNPRHLVRRRGQEARLRCSPMKGHSHVYWYRQLPEEGLKFMVYLQKENIIDESGMPKERFSAEFPKEGPSILRIQQVVRGDSAAYFCASSPRDGQETQYFGPGTRLLVL.

A word on this clone: The sample has other DNA sequences that encode this CDR3 too. The chain recombines TRBV27 with TRBJ2-7; the D gene is possibly TRBD2 (6 bases). The germline V and J ends were trimmed by 2 bases and 1 base, with 9 bases remaining between them. This CDR3 is 14 amino acids long. The germline V gene encodes CDR1 MNHEY and CDR2 SMNVEV (reference sequence). This chain's CDR3 is CASSLGGRSYEQYF. In DNA, the CDR3 is TGTGCCAGCAGTTTAGGAGGGAGGTCCTACGAGCAGTACTTC.

The chain combines TRBV6-6 with TRBJ1-4, with unresolved D. Germline loops: CDR1 MNHNY, CDR2 SVGAGI (reference sequence). Trimming removed 2 bases from V and 2 bases from J, with 6 bases in between. CDR3 length: 14 residues. The CDR3 nucleotides are TGTGCCAGCAGTTACCTGGGTACTAATGAAAAACTGTTTTTT. Amino acids: CASSYLGTNEKLFF.

This clone was detected a few times. The V call is TRBV28, the J call TRBJ1-2; weak D call: TRBD1 (6 bases). CDR1 and CDR2 from the germline V gene are MDHEN and SYDVKM. This CDR3 comprises 12 residues. The V and J ends lost 5 bases and 3 bases respectively, with 7 bases between them. CDR3 DNA: TGTGCCAGCAGTAACAGGGACTATGGCTACACCTTC. It specifies CASSNRDYGYTF.

This clone occurred once. CDR3: CASSLDGGTADTQYF. CDR3 nucleotide sequence: TGTGCCAGCAGCTTAGACGGCGGAACAGCAGATACGCAGTATTTT. This chain uses TRBV7-2 with TRBJ2-3; D not resolved. CDR3 size: 15 residues. Germline lookup yields CDR1 SGHTA and CDR2 FQGNSA. V dropped 1 base and J dropped 4 bases, with 12 bases sitting between them.

The rearrangement links TRBV6-1 to TRBJ1-2; D might be TRBD1 (5 bases). Germline CDR1 is MNHNS and CDR2 is SASEGT. The CDR3 runs to 13 residues. With 8 bases removed from V and 2 bases from J, the gap between germline ends came to 12 bases. CDR3 DNA: TGTGCCAGCCGGCGGGACGTCAACTATGGCTACACCTTC. This encodes CASRRDVNYGYTF.

In this sample, this clone turned up once. The chain recombines TRBV5-1 with TRBJ1-1, with D perhaps TRBD1 (5 bases). The V gene's germline CDR1 is SGHRS and CDR2 YFSETQ. The CDR3 loop spans 15 amino acids. Trimming took 4 bases from V and 1 from J, leaving 14 bases between them. As DNA, the CDR3 is TGCGCCAGCAGCGTAATTCAGGGCCAGAACACTGAAGCTTTCTTT. This translates into CASSVIQGQNTEAFF.

This chain uses TRBV18 with TRBJ2-7; D remains unclear. The germline gives CDR1 KGHSH, CDR2 LQKENI. The CDR3 has 12 amino acids. Trimming cost V 2 bases and J 7 bases, with 9 bases left between them. The CDR3 region is CASSPMGTEQYF. CDR3 nucleotides: TGTGCCAGCTCACCAATGGGAACGGAGCAGTACTTC.